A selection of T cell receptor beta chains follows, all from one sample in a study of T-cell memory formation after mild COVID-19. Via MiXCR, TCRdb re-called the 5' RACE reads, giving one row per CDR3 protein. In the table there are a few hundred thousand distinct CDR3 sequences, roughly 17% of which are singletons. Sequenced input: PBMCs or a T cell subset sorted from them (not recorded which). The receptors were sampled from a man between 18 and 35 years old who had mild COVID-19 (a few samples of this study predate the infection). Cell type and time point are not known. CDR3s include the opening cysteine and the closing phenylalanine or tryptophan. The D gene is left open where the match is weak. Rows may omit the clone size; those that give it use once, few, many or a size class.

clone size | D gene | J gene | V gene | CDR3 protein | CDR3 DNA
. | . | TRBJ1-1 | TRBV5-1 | CASSLDGSTEAFF | TGCGCCAGCAGTCTGGACGGTTCCACTGAAGCTTTCTTT
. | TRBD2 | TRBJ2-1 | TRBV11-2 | CASRHSGDAQFF | TGTGCCAGCAGACATAGCGGGGACGCGCAGTTCTTC
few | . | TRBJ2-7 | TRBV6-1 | CASSLGTAFEQYF | TGTGCCAGCAGCCTCGGGACTGCTTTCGAGCAGTACTTC
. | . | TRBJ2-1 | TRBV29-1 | CSVRPITIGPIANEQFF | TGCAGCGTTCGGCCTATAACTATCGGACCGATAGCCAATGAGCAGTTCTTC
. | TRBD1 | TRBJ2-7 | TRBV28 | CASSLGQGRTYEQYF | TGTGCCAGCAGTTTGGGACAGGGGCGAACCTACGAGCAGTACTTC
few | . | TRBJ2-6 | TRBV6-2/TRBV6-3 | CASSWGHRSGANVLTF | TGTGCCAGCAGTTGGGGACACCGCTCTGGGGCCAACGTCCTGACTTTC
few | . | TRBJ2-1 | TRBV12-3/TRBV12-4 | CASSLAGAPGEEQFF | TGTGCCAGCAGTTTGGCGGGGGCCCCCGGGGAGGAGCAGTTCTTC
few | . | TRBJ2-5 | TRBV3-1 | CASRNSSALHRETQYF | TGTGCCAGCAGGAATTCGTCGGCCCTTCACCGGGAGACCCAGTACTTC
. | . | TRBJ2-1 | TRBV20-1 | CSAGLDPSSYNEQFF | TGCAGTGCTGGACTGGATCCTAGCTCCTACAATGAGCAGTTCTTC
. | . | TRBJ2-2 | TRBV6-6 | CASTQTGELFF | TGTGCCAGCACCCAAACCGGGGAGCTGTTTTTT
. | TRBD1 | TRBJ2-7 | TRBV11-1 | CASSGLPRTGRTHDEQYF | TGTGCCAGCAGCGGATTACCGAGGACAGGACGAACGCACGACGAGCAGTACTTC
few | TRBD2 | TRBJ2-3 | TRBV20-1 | CSARGAGRKDTQYF | TGCAGTGCTAGAGGAGCGGGGCGAAAAGATACGCAGTATTTT
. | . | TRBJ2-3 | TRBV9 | CASSPVETQYF | TGTGCCAGCAGCCCCGTCGAGACGCAGTATTTT